Listed here are 8 T cell receptor beta chains from one sample, sequenced in a study of cytotoxic CD8 clonotypes in ibrutinib-treated CLL. Profiling relied on immunoSEQ multiplex PCR, and the TCRdb table lists in-frame clones only, not all of them. In the table there are 250,000 to 350,000 clones, 60% to 80% of which are singletons. This specimen consisted of PBMCs, obtained at disease progression, from a patient treated with ibrutinib. These TCRs come from a human donor with chronic lymphocytic leukemia.

This chain joins TRBV18 and TRBJ1-1, with TRBD1 matching 7 bases. Germline V lookup: CDR1 KGHSH, CDR2 LQKENI. Losses at the gene ends were 2 bases for V and 6 bases for J; bases not matched to a gene: 9. This CDR3 is built from 15 residues. This CDR3 is CASSPGRDRGPEAFF. CDR3 DNA: TGTGCCAGCTCACCAGGACGGGACAGAGGACCTGAAGCTTTCTTT.

The V call is TRBV4-1, the J call TRBJ2-7; possible D gene TRBD1, 6 bases. V was pared by 4 bases and J by 5 bases, with 9 bases between. This CDR3 is built from 12 residues. Germline V gives CDR1 MGHRA, CDR2 YSYEKL. CDR3 DNA: TGCGCCAGCAGCCTTACAGGGAACGAGCAGTACTTC. Amino acids: CASSLTGNEQYF.

The J gene is TRBJ2-1, the V gene TRBV5-6; 8 bases match TRBD1. Germline lookup yields CDR1 SGHDT and CDR2 YYEEEE. The CDR3 covers 15 residues. V lost 0 bases to trimming and J lost 15 bases; unmatched junction nucleotides: 14. CDR3 in DNA: TGTGCCAGCAGCTTGGGAAGGTCCCAGGGGGCGGGAAGGTTCTTC. This encodes CASSLGRSQGAGRFF.

The rearrangement joins TRBV2 to TRBJ2-3; D unresolved. The CDR3 spans 14 residues. Germline assignment: CDR1 SNHLY and CDR2 FYNNEI. V lost 3 bases and J lost 1, with 8 bases in between. Here the CDR3 reads CASSDIDGTDTQYF. The CDR3 bases are TGTGCCAGCAGTGACATCGACGGCACAGATACGCAGTATTTT. Full variable domain (remainder filled in from reference TRBV2 and TRBJ2-3): EPEVTQTPSHQVTQMGQEVILRCVPISNHLYFYWYRQILGQKVEFLVSFYNNEISEKSEIFDDQFSVERPDGSNFTLKIRSTKLEDSAMYFCASSDIDGTDTQYFGPGTRLTVL.

The rearrangement uses TRBV20-1 and TRBJ1-1; the match to TRBD1 covers 7 bases. Per germline, CDR1 DFQATT and CDR2 SNEGSKA (reference sequence). The CDR3 consists of 11 residues. The V and J ends lost 5 bases and 11 bases, in that order; junction bases with no gene match: 8. The CDR3 region has the DNA TGCAGTGCTCACTCAGGGACAGAGGCTTTCTTT. It encodes CSAHSGTEAFF.

The chain is built from TRBV11-3 and TRBJ2-1, with D tentatively TRBD1 or TRBD2 (6 bases each). Germline CDR1 SGHNT, CDR2 YENEEA. V lost 1 base, J lost 10 bases, and 11 bases lay in between. This CDR3 spans 13 amino acids. CDR3 DNA: TGTGCCAGCAGCTTAGGGGGGGCCCGCGAGCAGTTCTTC. As protein: CASSLGGAREQFF.

This chain uses TRBV4-1 with TRBJ1-2; TRBD1 might be the D (5 bases). The CDR3 runs to 19 residues. V shed 5 bases and J shed 0 bases, with 25 bases lying between them. The germline V gene has CDR1 MGHRA and CDR2 YSYEKL. CDR3 sequence reads: CASSTPGGLGNNPNYGYTF. DNA for the CDR3: TGCGCCAGCAGCACCCCCGGGGGGTTGGGGAATAATCCTAACTATGGCTACACCTTC.

This chain connects TRBV11-2 to TRBJ2-1, with 11 bases identical to TRBD2. The J segment lost 2 bases and the V segment lost 3 bases, leaving 3 bases of the junction unmatched. Germline assignment: CDR1 SGHAT and CDR2 FQNNGV. The CDR3 loop spans 16 amino acids. As DNA, the CDR3 is TGTGCCAGCAGCTTGGGACTAGCGGTTCCCTACAATGAGCAGTTCTTC. It translates to CASSLGLAVPYNEQFF.